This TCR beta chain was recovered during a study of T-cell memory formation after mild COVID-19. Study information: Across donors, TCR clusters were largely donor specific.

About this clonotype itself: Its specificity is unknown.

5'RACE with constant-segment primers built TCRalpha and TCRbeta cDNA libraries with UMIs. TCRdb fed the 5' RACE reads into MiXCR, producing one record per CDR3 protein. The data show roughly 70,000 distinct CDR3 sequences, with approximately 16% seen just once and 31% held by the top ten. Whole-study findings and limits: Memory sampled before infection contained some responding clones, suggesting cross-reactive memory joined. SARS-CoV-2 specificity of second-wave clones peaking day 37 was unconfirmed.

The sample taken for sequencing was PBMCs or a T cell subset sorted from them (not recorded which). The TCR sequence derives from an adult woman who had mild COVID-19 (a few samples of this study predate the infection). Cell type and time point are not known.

CDR3 residues: CASSVAPGQSGYEQYF. For the CDR3, the DNA is TGTGCCAGCAGCGTAGCACCCGGACAGTCGGGGTACGAGCAGTACTTC. The chain carries TRBV9 and TRBJ2-7, with D possibly being TRBD1 (6 bases). Trimming shortened V by 0 bases and J by 4 bases, and 17 bases separated the two germline ends. Germline values: CDR1 SGDLS, CDR2 YYNGEE. The CDR3 is 16 residues long.